These T cell receptor beta chains were read from a single sample in a study of T cell responses to AZD1222 COVID-19 vaccine. The protocol was immunoSEQ multiplex PCR, while the TCRdb copy is restricted to in-frame clones and leaves out a portion. In the table there are about 140,000 clones, 90% of which are singletons. The sequences come from peripheral blood, collected 28 days after the second AZD1222 dose. The receptors were sampled from an adult who received the AZD1222 COVID-19 vaccine. Each CDR3 is given with its conserved first and last residue. The D gene is left open where the match is weak. Size is omitted from some rows. Given values are once, few, many or a class for expanded clones.

v_call	clone_size	j_call	d_call	cdr3_aa	cdr3_nt
TRBV11-2	NA	TRBJ2-1	TRBD1	CASSFGQGAKNEQFF	TGTGCCAGCAGCTTCGGTCAGGGGGCTAAGAATGAGCAGTTCTTC
TRBV3-1/TRBV3-2	NA	TRBJ2-1	NA	CASSQDLVTGRSGQFF	TGTGCCAGCAGCCAAGATCTGGTGACAGGGAGGTCGGGGCAGTTCTTC
TRBV7-2	few	TRBJ2-7	NA	CASSLVRPGAGLQGYEQYF	TGTGCCAGCAGCTTAGTGAGACCGGGAGCCGGTCTGCAAGGCTACGAGCAGTACTTC
TRBV7-8	NA	TRBJ1-1	NA	CASSILHARLNTEAFF	TGTGCCAGCAGCATATTGCATGCTAGGCTGAACACTGAAGCTTTCTTT
TRBV5-1	NA	TRBJ1-4	NA	CASSLGDSPGEKLFF	TGCGCCAGCAGCTTGGGTGACAGTCCGGGGGAAAAACTGTTTTTT
TRBV7-9	NA	TRBJ1-1	TRBD1	CASNRQGGTEAFF	TGTGCCAGCAACAGACAGGGTGGGACTGAAGCTTTCTTT
TRBV6-5	NA	TRBJ1-3	NA	CASSYVQGGNTIYF	TGTGCCAGCAGTTACGTGCAGGGTGGAAACACCATATATTTT
TRBV19	NA	TRBJ2-3	TRBD1	CASSPDRGTSTDTQYF	TGTGCCAGTAGCCCAGACAGGGGAACTAGCACAGATACGCAGTATTTT
TRBV27	NA	TRBJ2-1	NA	CASRPDSYNEQFF	TGTGCCAGCAGACCGGACAGCTACAATGAGCAGTTCTTC
TRBV13	NA	TRBJ1-1	NA	CASSLVVEAFF	TGTGCCAGCAGCTTAGTGGTTGAAGCTTTCTTT
TRBV27	NA	TRBJ1-6	TRBD1	CASSFLRGNSPLHF	TGTGCCAGCAGTTTCCTCAGGGGGAATTCACCCCTCCACTTT
TRBV7-6	few	TRBJ2-1	TRBD2	CASSSGTTHSYNEQFF	TGTGCCAGCAGCTCTGGGACTACCCACTCCTACAATGAGCAGTTCTTC
TRBV5-6	few	TRBJ1-1	TRBD1	CASSLGQGSVMTEAFF	TGTGCCAGCAGCTTAGGACAGGGTTCGGTAATGACTGAAGCTTTCTTT
TRBV30	once	TRBJ1-1	NA	CAWSVDLQTVAFF	TGTGCCTGGAGTGTAGATCTCCAGACGGTGGCTTTCTTT
TRBV12-3/TRBV12-4	once	TRBJ2-1	NA	CASTEGYNEQFF	TGTGCCAGCACTGAGGGGTACAATGAGCAGTTCTTC
TRBV6-1	few	TRBJ1-4	NA	CASSDSGTQSGKLFF	TGTGCCAGCAGTGATTCAGGGACTCAAAGTGGGAAACTGTTTTTT
TRBV6-2/TRBV6-3	once	TRBJ1-2	NA	CASSSHSGDRLFYGYTF	TGTGCCAGCAGTTCCCACTCGGGGGACCGACTCTTCTATGGCTACACCTTC
TRBV3-1/TRBV3-2	once	TRBJ1-6	TRBD1	CASSVGTAQNSPLHF	TGTGCCAGCAGCGTCGGGACAGCGCAAAATTCACCCCTCCACTTT
TRBV6-5	NA	TRBJ1-1	NA	CASSYSGILNTEAFF	TGTGCCAGCAGTTACTCGGGCATCCTGAACACTGAAGCTTTCTTT
TRBV5-5	NA	TRBJ2-2	NA	CASSPSGSRLAWTGELFF	TGTGCCAGCAGCCCCTCTGGGAGCAGGTTGGCATGGACCGGGGAGCTGTTTTTT
TRBV4-1	once	TRBJ2-5	NA	CASSQDVAGRETQYF	TGCGCCAGCAGCCAAGATGTGGCCGGTCGAGAGACCCAGTACTTC
TRBV27	NA	TRBJ1-1	TRBD1	CASRTGADMNTEAFF	TGTGCCAGCAGGACAGGGGCTGACATGAACACTGAAGCTTTCTTT
TRBV6-2/TRBV6-3	NA	TRBJ2-3	NA	CASSYSGNTQYF	TGTGCCAGCAGTTACTCGGGGAATACGCAGTATTTT
TRBV19	NA	TRBJ2-1	TRBD2	CASSSRLAGDQWLFF	TGTGCCAGTAGTTCAAGACTAGCGGGGGATCAATGGCTGTTCTTC
TRBV5-6	once	TRBJ2-2	NA	CASSQGPHSGELFF	TGTGCCAGCAGCCAGGGACCGCACTCGGGGGAGCTGTTTTTT
TRBV28	many	TRBJ2-5	TRBD2	CASSTPPTAGVWETQYF	TGTGCCAGCAGTACCCCCCCTACAGCGGGAGTATGGGAGACCCAGTACTTC
TRBV28	NA	TRBJ2-7	TRBD1	CASRPGGTGFQYEQYF	TGTGCCAGCAGACCTGGGGGGACAGGGTTTCAGTACGAGCAGTACTTC
TRBV9	NA	TRBJ2-1	NA	CASSVSWSNEQFF	TGTGCCAGCAGCGTATCGTGGTCCAATGAGCAGTTCTTC
TRBV23-1	once	TRBJ1-5	NA	CASSLSNQPQHF	TGCGCCAGCAGCTTGAGCAATCAGCCCCAGCATTTT
TRBV28	NA	TRBJ1-2	NA	CASSLGIGGGKTLNYGYTF	TGTGCCAGCAGTCTCGGGATTGGGGGAGGGAAAACCCTAAACTATGGCTACACCTTC
TRBV6-2/TRBV6-3	few	TRBJ2-6	NA	CASSSETGRANVLTF	TGTGCCAGCAGTTCAGAGACAGGACGGGCCAACGTCCTGACTTTC
TRBV2	NA	TRBJ2-2	NA	CASRPRGGTGELFF	TGTGCCTCCCGACCCAGGGGGGGTACCGGGGAGCTGTTTTTT
TRBV6-5	NA	TRBJ2-4	TRBD2	CASSWGGAKNIQYF	TGTGCCAGCAGTTGGGGGGGGGCCAAAAACATTCAGTACTTC
TRBV18	NA	TRBJ1-5	TRBD1	CASSLGQGLNQPQHF	TGTGCCAGCTCACTTGGACAGGGGTTGAATCAGCCCCAGCATTTT
TRBV5-6	NA	TRBJ1-4	NA	CASRDLGSTNEKLFF	TGTGCCAGCAGGGACCTAGGATCCACTAATGAAAAACTGTTTTTT
TRBV2	NA	TRBJ2-2	NA	CASSEATKFANTGELFF	TGTGCCAGCAGTGAAGCCACAAAATTCGCGAACACCGGGGAGCTGTTTTTT
TRBV5-1	NA	TRBJ2-3	NA	CASSGARSGADTQYF	TGCGCCAGCAGCGGAGCTCGATCAGGGGCGGATACGCAGTATTTT
TRBV12-5	NA	TRBJ2-2	NA	CASGLGLSGELFF	TGTGCTAGTGGTCTTGGACTATCCGGGGAGCTGTTTTTT
TRBV11-2	NA	TRBJ2-7	TRBD1	CASSLGQGAVGQYF	TGTGCCAGCAGTCTCGGGCAGGGGGCTGTTGGGCAGTACTTC
TRBV5-1	NA	TRBJ2-1	TRBD2	CASSLDLRGSSYNEQFF	TGCGCCAGCAGCTTGGATCTGCGCGGGAGCTCCTACAATGAGCAGTTCTTC
TRBV6-1	NA	TRBJ1-5	NA	CASSENGWNQPQHF	TGTGCCAGCAGTGAAAACGGGTGGAATCAGCCCCAGCATTTT
TRBV3-1/TRBV3-2	NA	TRBJ2-2	NA	CASSQVSGANTGELFF	TGTGCCAGCAGCCAAGTTTCAGGGGCGAACACCGGGGAGCTGTTTTTT
TRBV6-5	NA	TRBJ1-2	NA	CASSLTVGGYTF	TGTGCCAGCAGTCTCACGGTTGGAGGCTACACCTTC
TRBV4-3	NA	TRBJ2-2	TRBD1	CASSQDHRTGATGELFF	TGCGCCAGCAGCCAAGACCACCGGACAGGGGCCACCGGGGAGCTGTTTTTT
TRBV7-2	NA	TRBJ1-5	NA	CASSRQGQTIQPQHF	TGTGCCAGCAGCCGGCAGGGACAAACGATACAGCCCCAGCATTTT
TRBV5-1	NA	TRBJ1-6	NA	CASSREAERGSPLHF	TGCGCCAGCAGCAGGGAGGCGGAGCGGGGTTCACCCCTCCACTTT
TRBV7-9	NA	TRBJ1-2	TRBD1	CASSLAGTDQRNGYTF	TGTGCCAGCAGCTTAGCGGGGACAGACCAACGGAATGGCTACACCTTC
TRBV6-5	NA	TRBJ2-1	NA	CASSYSPRDYNEQFF	TGTGCCAGCAGTTACTCGCCAAGGGACTACAATGAGCAGTTCTTC
TRBV6-5	NA	TRBJ2-7	NA	CASSPLLNRGQYF	TGTGCCAGCAGCCCCCTATTAAACAGAGGGCAGTACTTC
TRBV28	NA	TRBJ2-6	NA	CASSFSRAGANVLTF	TGTGCCAGCAGTTTCAGTAGGGCCGGGGCCAACGTCCTGACTTTC
TRBV7-2	NA	TRBJ1-6	TRBD1	CASSPVTGANNSPLHF	TGTGCCAGCAGCCCGGTGACAGGGGCGAATAATTCACCCCTCCACTTT
TRBV7-3	NA	TRBJ2-3	TRBD2	CASSPGPSSGSLADTQYF	TGTGCCAGCAGCCCGGGCCCGTCTAGCGGGAGTCTCGCAGATACGCAGTATTTT
TRBV16	NA	TRBJ1-2	TRBD1	CASSQTGDYGYTF	TGTGCCAGCAGCCAAACAGGGGACTATGGCTACACCTTC
TRBV9	NA	TRBJ2-6	NA	CASSSLPGRFSGANVLTF	TGTGCCAGCAGCTCACTTCCGGGACGGTTCTCTGGGGCCAACGTCCTGACTTTC
TRBV19	NA	TRBJ1-6	NA	CASSMWLSPLHF	TGTGCCAGTAGTATGTGGCTTTCACCCCTCCACTTT
TRBV18	NA	TRBJ1-4	NA	CASSPGRDEKLFF	TGTGCCAGCTCACCAGGGAGAGATGAAAAACTGTTTTTT
TRBV2	NA	TRBJ2-1	TRBD2	CASRIKVTSGRSSYNEQFF	TGTGCCAGCAGAATAAAGGTGACTAGCGGGAGGAGCTCCTACAATGAGCAGTTCTTC
TRBV9	NA	TRBJ1-3	NA	CASSVSLQAGLGGNTIYF	TGTGCCAGCAGCGTATCTCTCCAGGCTGGTCTGGGGGGAAACACCATATATTTT